Below, 22 T cell receptor beta chains from the same sample are listed, as sequenced in a study of blood T cell repertoires in COVID-19. Libraries were prepared by immunoSEQ multiplex PCR; TCRdb keeps only in-frame clonotypes and omits some of them. The profile shows around 290,000 clones, 70% to 90% of them singletons. Source material: peripheral blood. All receptors derive from a woman aged 45 to 65 who had recovered from COVID-19.

V usage is TRBV4-3 and J usage is TRBJ1-6; 8 bases are a match to TRBD1. Germline V CDR1 and CDR2: LGHNA, YSLEER. This CDR3 region has 16 residues. With V trimmed by 4 bases and J by 7 bases, 9 bases remained unmatched. Here the CDR3 reads CASSRAYRGGNSPLHF. Here the CDR3 DNA reads TGCGCCAGCAGCCGAGCATACAGGGGGGGGAATTCACCCCTCCACTTT.

The genes are TRBV6-5 and TRBJ1-2; 7 bases map to TRBD1. There are 14 residues in the CDR3. The junction had 10 bases not matched to a gene; V was cut back by 6 bases and J by 6 bases. Germline CDR1 and CDR2: MNHEY and SVGAGI. CDR3 coding DNA: TGTGCCAGCAGAAAGCCTATTGGGACAGATGGCTACACCTTC. As protein: CASRKPIGTDGYTF.

The rearrangement uses TRBV3-1 (or the pseudogene TRBV3-2) and TRBJ1-4; 7 bases line up with TRBD1. The CDR3 is 14 amino acids. The junction had 3 bases not matched to a gene; V was cut back by 1 base and J by 7 bases. In germline, CDR1 is LGHDT, CDR2 YNNKEL (reference sequence). The CDR3 reads CASSQGPGGEKLFF. For the CDR3, the DNA is TGTGCCAGCAGCCAAGGACCAGGGGGTGAAAAACTGTTTTTT.

This clone turned up a few times. The chain recombines TRBV28 with TRBJ2-3; D may be TRBD2 (6 bases). Deletions cut 5 bases from V and 2 bases from J, with 20 bases between. Germline CDR1 is MDHEN and CDR2 is SYDVKM. The CDR3 consists of 17 residues. CDR3 loop: CASSTPFGRTNTDTQYF. CDR3 nucleotide sequence: TGTGCCAGCAGTACCCCGTTTGGGCGGACTAACACAGATACGCAGTATTTT. The entire variable domain, with the rest obtained from reference TRBV28 and TRBJ2-3, is as follows: DVKVTQSSRYLVKRTGEKVFLECVQDMDHENMFWYRQDPGLGLRLIYFSYDVKMKEKGDIPEGYSVSREKKERFSLILESASTNQTSMYLCASSTPFGRTNTDTQYFGPGTRLTVL.

This clone came up once. The rearrangement uses TRBV19 and TRBJ2-2; 11 nucleotides align to TRBD2. This CDR3 spans 19 amino acids. V was pared by 1 base and J by 0 bases, with 7 bases of the junction left unmatched. The V gene's germline CDR1 is LNHDA and CDR2 SQIVND (reference sequence). The CDR3 is CASSIALAGGPSNTGELFF. CDR3 bases: TGTGCCAGTAGTATAGCCCTAGCGGGAGGACCTTCGAACACCGGGGAGCTGTTTTTT.

The chain recombines TRBV12-3 or TRBV12-4 with TRBJ2-7; D remains ambiguous. The CDR3 runs 13 residues. The V end was cut by 2 bases, the J end by 2 bases, with 7 bases between. DNA for the CDR3: TGTGCCAGCAGTTTAACCCCTACCTACGAGCAGTACTTC. This gives the protein CASSLTPTYEQYF.

This chain uses TRBV3-1 (or the pseudogene TRBV3-2) with TRBJ1-2; 9 bases are a match to TRBD1. In germline, CDR1 is LGHDT, CDR2 YNNKEL (reference sequence). V lost 3 bases to trimming and J lost 4 bases; unmatched junction nucleotides: 6. The CDR3 covers 15 residues. The CDR3: CASSQRDRDIYGYTF. CDR3 coding DNA: TGTGCCAGCAGCCAGAGGGACAGGGATATCTATGGCTACACCTTC.

In its sample, this clone was seen once. The genes are TRBV27 and TRBJ2-1; 7 bases fit TRBD2. The CDR3 runs to 16 residues. Germline CDR1 and CDR2: MNHEY and SMNVEV (reference sequence). Trimming removed 4 bases from V and 7 bases from J; junction bases left unmatched: 13. CDR3 in DNA: TGTGCCAGCAGTTGGACCAGGACTAGGAGTATGAATGAGCAGTTCTTC. It specifies CASSWTRTRSMNEQFF.

The count of this clone is one. The rearrangement links TRBV6-2 or TRBV6-3 to TRBJ2-7; the D gene is possibly TRBD2 (6 bases). Between the trimmed V and J ends, which lost 6 bases and 2 bases, there was a span of 20 bases. Looked up from germline, CDR1 is MNHEY and CDR2 is SVGEGT. The CDR3 consists of 16 residues. CDR3 region: CASSRNPGTGTYEQYF. CDR3 coding DNA: TGTGCCAGCAGCCGGAATCCCGGGACTGGCACCTACGAGCAGTACTTC.

CDR3 sequence (DNA): TGTGCCTGGAGTTTGGGGCCGAGGGAGACCCAGTACTTC. Protein sequence: CAWSLGPRETQYF. The chain uses TRBV30 and TRBJ2-5; tentatively, D is TRBD1 (5 bases). The length of the CDR3 is 13 residues. The V and J ends lost 2 bases and 5 bases respectively, with 12 bases between them. The V gene's germline CDR1 is GTSNPN and CDR2 SVGIG (reference sequence).

This chain uses TRBV7-2 with TRBJ1-1; no firm D call. The CDR3 totals 14 residues. The germline CDR1 and CDR2 sequences are SGHTA and FQGNSA. V was shortened by 0 bases and J by 4 bases, with 9 bases between the two germline ends. The CDR3 sequence is CASSLAAAGTEAFF. In DNA, the CDR3 is TGTGCCAGCAGCTTAGCAGCGGCGGGCACTGAAGCTTTCTTT.

The chain joins TRBV7-6 to TRBJ2-1; D is unresolved. Trimming removed 3 bases at V and 8 bases at J, with 17 bases between. Germline V gene lookup returns CDR1 SGHVS and CDR2 FNYEAQ. This CDR3 has 15 residues. The CDR3 reads CASSLRRPSGDEQFF. CDR3 sequence (DNA): TGTGCCAGCAGCTTGCGAAGGCCCTCAGGCGATGAGCAGTTCTTC.

The genes are TRBV15 and TRBJ2-1; weak D call: TRBD1 (6 bases). Trimming cost V 2 bases and J 0 bases, with 23 bases left between them. CDR1 is LNHNV and CDR2 is YYDKDF in the germline V gene (reference sequence). The CDR3 totals 20 residues. The CDR3 coding sequence is TGTGCCACCAGCAGATCAACCGGGACACCATATCAGACCTCCTACAATGAGCAGTTCTTC. It specifies CATSRSTGTPYQTSYNEQFF.

This chain connects TRBV15 to TRBJ2-1; 11 bases fit TRBD2. After removal of 5 bases from V and 7 bases from J, the junction contained 13 bases not matched to a gene. CDR3 length: 17 residues. CDR1 LNHNV and CDR2 YYDKDF come from the germline V gene (reference sequence). CDR3 in DNA: TGTGCCACCAGCGGTGAAATTGGACTAGCGGGCCAAAATGAGCAGTTCTTC. Translation: CATSGEIGLAGQNEQFF.

A word on this clone: Other DNA sequences from this sample encode an identical CDR3 as well. The chain uses TRBV4-3 and TRBJ2-5; D not certain. Germline V gene lookup returns CDR1 LGHNA and CDR2 YSLEER. V shed 0 bases and J shed 1 base, with 3 bases lying between them. The CDR3 sequence is 13 residues long. CDR3 nucleotide sequence: TGCGCCAGCAGCCAAGACAGCCAAGAGACCCAGTACTTC. It encodes CASSQDSQETQYF.

The chain joins TRBV2 to TRBJ2-1, with D possibly matching TRBD2 (7 bases). Deletions cut 1 base from V and 13 bases from J, with 14 bases between. The V gene's germline CDR1 is SNHLY and CDR2 FYNNEI. There are 13 residues in the CDR3. In DNA, the CDR3 is TGTGCCAGCAGTGAAGGGCAGGGGAGGGGTCAGTTCTTC. Translating gives CASSEGQGRGQFF.

The chain carries TRBV5-8 and TRBJ2-2; D is perhaps TRBD1 (6 bases). The V end lost 2 bases, the J end lost 5 bases, and 10 bases lay between the germline ends. This CDR3 is built from 14 residues. The germline gives CDR1 SGHTS, CDR2 YDEGEE. The CDR3 here is CASSLGQTTGELFF. The CDR3 DNA follows: TGTGCCAGCAGCTTAGGACAGACGACCGGGGAGCTGTTTTTT.

This clone has only one observation. The V call is TRBV19, the J call TRBJ2-7; TRBD1 matches 8 bases. The V gene end was trimmed by 5 bases and the J gene end by 6 bases; junction bases not matched to a gene: 9. The CDR3 spans 14 residues. The germline V gene has CDR1 LNHDA and CDR2 SQIVND (reference sequence). In nucleotides, the CDR3 is TGTGCCAGTAGTGTGACAGGGGCCCTCGGCGAGCAGTACTTC. Its translation is CASSVTGALGEQYF.

This rearrangement joins TRBV9 to TRBJ2-7; D gene uncertain. The V end was cut by 0 bases, the J end by 0 bases, with 10 bases between. Germline values: CDR1 SGDLS, CDR2 YYNGEE. The CDR3 runs to 15 residues. The CDR3 bases are TGTGCCAGCAGCGTAGACAGTAACCCCTCCTACGAGCAGTACTTC. This translates into CASSVDSNPSYEQYF.

This rearrangement joins TRBV27 to TRBJ1-2; D might be TRBD1 (5 bases). The CDR3 spans 13 residues. Germline values: CDR1 MNHEY, CDR2 SMNVEV (reference sequence). The ends were cut back, 5 bases at V and 4 bases at J, with 11 bases in the middle. The CDR3 bases are TGTGCCAGCAGTCCCAGGGATCGCTATGGCTACACCTTC. Translating it yields CASSPRDRYGYTF.

This chain uses TRBV6-1 with TRBJ1-1; TRBD1 matches 8 bases. Germline CDR1 is MNHNS and CDR2 is SASEGT. The CDR3 covers 14 residues. V dropped 3 bases and J dropped 4; count of bases not matched to a gene: 4. CDR3 sequence (DNA): TGTGCCAGCAGTGAGGGAACAGGGGGCACTGAAGCTTTCTTT. Translation gives CASSEGTGGTEAFF.

This clone has just one count. The chain employs TRBV11-2 and TRBJ1-1, with 7 bases matching TRBD1. CDR1 and CDR2 from the germline V gene are SGHAT and FQNNGV. V lost 5 bases, J lost 4 bases, and 7 bases stayed unmatched. The CDR3 covers 14 residues. The CDR3 nucleotides read TGTGCCAGCAGCCTAACGACAGGGTCCACTGAAGCTTTCTTT. The encoded protein is CASSLTTGSTEAFF.